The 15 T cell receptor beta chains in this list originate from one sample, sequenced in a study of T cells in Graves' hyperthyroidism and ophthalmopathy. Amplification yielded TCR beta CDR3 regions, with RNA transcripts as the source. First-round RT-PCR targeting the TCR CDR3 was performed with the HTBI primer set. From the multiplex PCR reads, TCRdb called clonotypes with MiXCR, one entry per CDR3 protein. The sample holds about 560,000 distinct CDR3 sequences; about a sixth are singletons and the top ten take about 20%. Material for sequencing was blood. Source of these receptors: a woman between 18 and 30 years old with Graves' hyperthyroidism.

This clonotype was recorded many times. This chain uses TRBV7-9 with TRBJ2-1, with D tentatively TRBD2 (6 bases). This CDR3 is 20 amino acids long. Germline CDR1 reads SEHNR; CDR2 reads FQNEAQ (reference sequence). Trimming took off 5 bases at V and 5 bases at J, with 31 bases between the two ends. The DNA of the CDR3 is TGTGCCAGCAGCACTCGTCTAGCGATAAGACAAGGACCCGCAAACAATGAGCAGTTCTTC. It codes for CASSTRLAIRQGPANNEQFF.

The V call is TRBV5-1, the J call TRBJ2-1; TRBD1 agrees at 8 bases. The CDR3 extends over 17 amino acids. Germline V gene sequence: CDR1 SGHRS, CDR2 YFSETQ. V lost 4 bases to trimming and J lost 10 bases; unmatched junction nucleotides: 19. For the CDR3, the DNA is TGCGCCAGCAGCCCCCAAAAGGGGCAGGGGGCCGGGAGAGAGCAGTTCTTC. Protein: CASSPQKGQGAGREQFF. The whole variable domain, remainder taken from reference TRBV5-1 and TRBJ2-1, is KAGVTQTPRYLIKTRGQQVTLSCSPISGHRSVSWYQQTPGQGLQFLFEYFSETQRNKGNFPGRFSGRQFSNSRSEMNVSTLELGDSALYLCASSPQKGQGAGREQFFGPGTRLTVL.

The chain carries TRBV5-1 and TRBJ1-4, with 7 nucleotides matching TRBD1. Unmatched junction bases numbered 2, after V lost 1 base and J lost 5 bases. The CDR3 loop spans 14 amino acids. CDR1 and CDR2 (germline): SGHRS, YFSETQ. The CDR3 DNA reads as TGCGCCAGCAGCTTGACAGGGGAGAATGAAAAACTGTTTTTT. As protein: CASSLTGENEKLFF.

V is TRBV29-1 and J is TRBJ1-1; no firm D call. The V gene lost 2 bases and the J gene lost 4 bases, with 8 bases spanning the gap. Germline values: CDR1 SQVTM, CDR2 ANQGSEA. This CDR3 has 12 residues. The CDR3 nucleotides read TGCAGCGTTGAACCATGGGGCACTGAAGCTTTCTTT. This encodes CSVEPWGTEAFF.

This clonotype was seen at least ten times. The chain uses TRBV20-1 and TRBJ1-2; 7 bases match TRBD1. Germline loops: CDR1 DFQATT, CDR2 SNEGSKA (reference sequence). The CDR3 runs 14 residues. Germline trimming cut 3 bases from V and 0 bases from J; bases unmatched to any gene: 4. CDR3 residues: CSASWDSPNYGYTF. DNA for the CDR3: TGCAGTGCTAGCTGGGACAGCCCTAACTATGGCTACACCTTC.

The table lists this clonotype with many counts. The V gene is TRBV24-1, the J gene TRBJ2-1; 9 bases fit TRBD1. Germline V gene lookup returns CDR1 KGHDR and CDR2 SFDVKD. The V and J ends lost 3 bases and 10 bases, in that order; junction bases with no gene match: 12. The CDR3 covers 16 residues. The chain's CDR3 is CATSDPGQGPVIEQFF. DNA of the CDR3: TGTGCCACCAGTGATCCAGGACAGGGGCCCGTGATAGAGCAGTTCTTC.

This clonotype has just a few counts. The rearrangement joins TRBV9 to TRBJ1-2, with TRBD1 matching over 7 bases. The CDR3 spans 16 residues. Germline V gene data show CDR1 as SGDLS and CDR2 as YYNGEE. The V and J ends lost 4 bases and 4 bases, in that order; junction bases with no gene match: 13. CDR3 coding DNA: TGTGCCAGCAGCCCTAGACAGGGAGTTCCCATCTATGGCTACACCTTC. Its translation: CASSPRQGVPIYGYTF.

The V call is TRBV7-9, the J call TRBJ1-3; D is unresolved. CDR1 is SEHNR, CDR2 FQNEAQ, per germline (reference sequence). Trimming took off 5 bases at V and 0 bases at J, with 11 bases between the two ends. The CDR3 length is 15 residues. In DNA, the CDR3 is TGTGCCAGCAGCCGACGTGGGGACTCTGGAAACACCATATATTTT. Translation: CASSRRGDSGNTIYF.

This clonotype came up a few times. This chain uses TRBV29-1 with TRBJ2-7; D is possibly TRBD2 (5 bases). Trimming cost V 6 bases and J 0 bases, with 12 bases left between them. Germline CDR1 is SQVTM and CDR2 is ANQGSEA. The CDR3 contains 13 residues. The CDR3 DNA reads TGCAGCGTGGGAGCGGAGAGCTCCTACGAGCAGTACTTC. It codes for CSVGAESSYEQYF.

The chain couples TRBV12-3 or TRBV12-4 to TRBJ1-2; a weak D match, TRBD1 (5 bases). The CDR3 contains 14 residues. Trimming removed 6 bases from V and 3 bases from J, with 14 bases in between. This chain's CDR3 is CASSPGYADYGYTF. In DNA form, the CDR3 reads TGTGCCAGCAGCCCAGGGTACGCGGACTATGGCTACACCTTC.

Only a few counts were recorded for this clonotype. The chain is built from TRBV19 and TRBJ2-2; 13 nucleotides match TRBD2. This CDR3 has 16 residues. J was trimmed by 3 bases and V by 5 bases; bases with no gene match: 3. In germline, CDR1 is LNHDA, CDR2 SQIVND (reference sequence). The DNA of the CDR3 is TGTGCCAGTAGTCCGGGACTAGCGGGACACACCGGGGAGCTGTTTTTT. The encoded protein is CASSPGLAGHTGELFF. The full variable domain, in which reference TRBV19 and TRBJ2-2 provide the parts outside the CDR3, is DGGITQSPKYLFRKEGQNVTLSCEQNLNHDAMYWYRQDPGQGLRLIYYSQIVNDFQKGDIAEGYSVSREKKESFPLTVTSAQKNPTAFYLCASSPGLAGHTGELFFGEGSRLTVL.

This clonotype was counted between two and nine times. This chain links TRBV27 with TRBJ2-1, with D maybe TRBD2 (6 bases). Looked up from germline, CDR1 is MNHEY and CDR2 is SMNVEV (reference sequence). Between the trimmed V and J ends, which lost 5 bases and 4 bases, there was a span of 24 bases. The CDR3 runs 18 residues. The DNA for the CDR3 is TGTGCCAGCAGTAAGATAGTCGGGACTGGCCTTAGGTACAATGAGCAGTTCTTC. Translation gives CASSKIVGTGLRYNEQFF.

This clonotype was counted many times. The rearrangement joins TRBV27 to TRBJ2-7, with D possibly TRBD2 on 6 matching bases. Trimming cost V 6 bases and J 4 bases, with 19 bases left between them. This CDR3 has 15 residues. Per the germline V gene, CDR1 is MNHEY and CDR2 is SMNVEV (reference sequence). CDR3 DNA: TGTGCCAGCAGAAGAACGGCGGGACCTCGATACGAGCAGTACTTC. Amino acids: CASRRTAGPRYEQYF.

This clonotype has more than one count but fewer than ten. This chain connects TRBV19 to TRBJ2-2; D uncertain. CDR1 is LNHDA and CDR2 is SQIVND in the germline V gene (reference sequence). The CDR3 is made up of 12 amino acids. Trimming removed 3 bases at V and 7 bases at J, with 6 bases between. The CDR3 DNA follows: TGTGCCAGTAGTATGGATTTCGGGGAGCTGTTTTTT. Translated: CASSMDFGELFF.

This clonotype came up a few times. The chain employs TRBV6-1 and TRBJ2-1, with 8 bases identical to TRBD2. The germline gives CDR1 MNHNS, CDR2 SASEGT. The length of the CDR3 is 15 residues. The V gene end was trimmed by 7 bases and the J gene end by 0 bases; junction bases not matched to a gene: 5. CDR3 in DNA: TGTGCCAGCAAGGAGCTAGCGGGCTCCTACAATGAGCAGTTCTTC. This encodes CASKELAGSYNEQFF.